The present entry profiles one T cell receptor beta chain with its context. Its antigen is unknown. With a J-beta primer mix and a sample-barcoded 5' primer, a second PCR ran 7 to 11 cycles. A single record per CDR3 protein comes from TCRdb applying MiXCR to the 5' RACE reads. Among 1.5 million to 2 million distinct CDR3 sequences, 49% were seen once, and the ten largest hold roughly 2.1%. This record belongs to a study of blood T cells in healthy people across ages. V dropped 1 base and J dropped 4 bases, with 5 bases sitting between them. Germline V CDR1 and CDR2: LNHNV, YYDKDF (reference sequence). The CDR3 runs 13 residues. Findings and limits, study-wide: The fall in TCR beta diversity per million T cells was roughly linear with age. Possibly, changes in expanded clonotypes were confounded because donor CMV status was unknown.

The receptor was derived from a woman in her thirties or forties in good health. Sequencing was performed on blood. The chain carries TRBV15 and TRBJ2-1; no firm D call. The CDR3 nucleotides read TGTGCCACCAGCAGAGTACAGTACAATGAGCAGTTCTTC. It encodes CATSRVQYNEQFF. Drawing the rest from reference TRBV15 and TRBJ2-1, the complete variable domain is DAMVIQNPRYQVTQFGKPVTLSCSQTLNHNVMYWYQQKSSQAPKLLFHYYDKDFNNEADTPDNFQSRRPNTSFCFLDIRSPGLGDTAMYLCATSRVQYNEQFFGPGTRLTVL.